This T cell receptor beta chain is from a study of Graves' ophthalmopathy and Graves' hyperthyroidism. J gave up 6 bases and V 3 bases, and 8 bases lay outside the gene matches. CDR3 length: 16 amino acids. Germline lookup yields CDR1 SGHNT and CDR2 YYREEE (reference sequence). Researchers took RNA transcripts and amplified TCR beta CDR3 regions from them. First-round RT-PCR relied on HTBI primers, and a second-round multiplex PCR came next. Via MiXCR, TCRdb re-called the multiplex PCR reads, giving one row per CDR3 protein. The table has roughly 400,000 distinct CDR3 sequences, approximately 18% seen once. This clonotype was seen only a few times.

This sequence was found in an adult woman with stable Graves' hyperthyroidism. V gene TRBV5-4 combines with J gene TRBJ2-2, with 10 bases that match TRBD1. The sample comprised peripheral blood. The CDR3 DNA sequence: TGTGCCAGCAGCTCCCGACAGGGGGCAGGGGCCGGGGAGCTGTTTTTT. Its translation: CASSSRQGAGAGELFF.